The rows below give T cell receptor beta chains drawn from one sample of a study of patients and donors after allogeneic stem cell transplantation. TCRdb redid the calling of the RT-PCR reads with MiXCR, one entry per CDR3 protein. The sample consists of about 15,000 distinct CDR3 sequences, about 30% of them appearing once. Sequenced material: blood, either unsorted or a sorted T cell fraction (not recorded which). The receptors come from a human donor who was either an allogeneic HSCT recipient or a stem cell or donor lymphocyte infusion donor (not recorded which). It is not recorded whose cells these are; they may come from a transplant donor. Both conserved end residues are part of each CDR3. Fields, in order: J gene, clone size, V gene, D gene, CDR3 protein, CDR3 DNA. The D gene is left open where the match is weak. Some rows mark clone size as missing; the rest say once, few, many or name a class of expanded clone.

>TRBJ1-2|-|TRBV4-1|-
CASSQAAGRGYTF
TGCGCCAGCAGCCAAGCTGCGGGTCGAGGCTACACCTTC
>TRBJ2-7|-|TRBV5-1|TRBD1
CASSLGQGGHEQYF
TGCGCCAGCAGCTTGGGACAGGGGGGCCACGAGCAGTACTTC
>TRBJ1-2|few|TRBV24-1|-
CATSRGGLRGYTF
TGTGCCACCTCCCGTGGAGGGCTCCGCGGCTACACCTTC
>TRBJ1-1|few|TRBV5-1|-
CASSANRVRGTEAFF
TGCGCCAGCAGCGCGAACCGGGTCAGGGGCACTGAAGCTTTCTTT
>TRBJ2-6|-|TRBV27|-
CASSPTMRGSGANVLTF
TGTGCCAGCAGTCCCACAATGAGGGGGTCCGGGGCCAACGTCCTGACTTTC
>TRBJ1-5|few|TRBV20-1|-
CSALGTPSNQPQHF
TGCAGTGCTCTCGGGACACCGAGCAATCAGCCCCAGCATTTT
>TRBJ1-1|few|TRBV6-5|-
CATSRVTEAFF
TGTGCCACCTCCAGGGTTACTGAAGCTTTCTTT
>TRBJ1-1|few|TRBV7-6|-
CASSLDYRNFMNTEAFF
TGTGCCAGCAGCTTAGACTACAGAAATTTTATGAACACTGAAGCTTTCTTT
>TRBJ1-2|many|TRBV25-1|TRBD1
CASSIGTGGGYTF
TGTGCCAGCAGTATTGGGACAGGTGGAGGCTACACCTTC
>TRBJ1-6|-|TRBV7-2|-
CASSQRRTGNNSPLHF
TGTGCCAGCAGCCAGAGAAGAACAGGAAATAATTCACCCCTCCACTTT
>TRBJ2-3|-|TRBV7-6|-
CASSLVRGPSTQYF
TGTGCCAGCAGCTTAGTGCGGGGACCTTCTACGCAGTATTTT
>TRBJ1-5|-|TRBV28|TRBD1
CASSPAVRGRQPQHF
TGTGCCAGCAGCCCTGCGGTCAGGGGGCGGCAGCCCCAGCATTTT
>TRBJ1-4|-|TRBV20-1|TRBD1
CSASPGQGAFPEKLFF
TGCAGTGCTAGTCCGGGACAGGGGGCTTTCCCCGAAAAACTGTTTTTT
>TRBJ1-1|few|TRBV12-3/TRBV12-4|-
CASSLETGMNTEAFF
TGTGCCAGCAGCCTAGAGACAGGTATGAACACTGAAGCTTTCTTT
>TRBJ1-1|many|TRBV29-1|-
CSVGKQRRGTEAFF
TGCAGCGTTGGAAAACAACGAAGGGGGACTGAAGCTTTCTTT
>TRBJ1-5|-|TRBV9|-
CASSVGVGGSQPQHF
TGTGCCAGCAGCGTTGGTGTTGGAGGCAGTCAGCCCCAGCATTTT
>TRBJ1-3|few|TRBV12-3/TRBV12-4|-
CASSLREAGTLSSGNTIYF
TGTGCCAGCAGTTTAAGGGAAGCCGGGACACTCTCCTCTGGAAACACCATATATTTT
>TRBJ1-6|-|TRBV19|-
CASQTSLQAHSPLHF
TGTGCCAGCCAAACGAGCCTCCAAGCCCATTCACCCCTCCACTTT
>TRBJ1-2|-|TRBV5-1|TRBD1
CASSLERQGLYGYTF
TGCGCCAGCAGCTTGGAGCGACAGGGATTGTATGGCTACACCTTC
>TRBJ2-7|few|TRBV15|-
CATSRDISYEQYF
TGTGCCACCAGCAGAGACATCTCCTACGAGCAGTACTTC
>TRBJ1-1|many|TRBV12-3/TRBV12-4|-
CASSFGAGVNTEAFF
TGTGCCAGCAGTTTTGGGGCAGGGGTGAACACTGAAGCTTTCTTT
>TRBJ2-1|few|TRBV29-1|TRBD2
CSVPLTSGGNNEQFF
TGCAGCGTTCCCTTGACTAGCGGGGGAAACAATGAGCAGTTCTTC
>TRBJ1-2|-|TRBV5-1|TRBD1
CASSLLDRGYGYTF
TGCGCCAGCAGCCTCCTTGACAGGGGGTATGGCTACACCTTC
>TRBJ2-7|-|TRBV29-1|-
CSVERTNPYEQYF
TGCAGCGTTGAACGGACGAACCCCTACGAGCAGTACTTC
>TRBJ1-5|-|TRBV6-5|-
CASKKARGSNQPQHF
TGTGCCAGCAAGAAGGCTAGGGGTAGCAATCAGCCCCAGCATTTT
>TRBJ1-1|-|TRBV2|-
CASSGLEGHLKAFF
TGTGCCAGCAGTGGTCTCGAGGGACACCTAAAAGCTTTCTTT
>TRBJ1-5|few|TRBV11-2|-
CASSLADGNQPQHF
TGTGCCAGCAGCTTAGCGGACGGTAATCAGCCCCAGCATTTT
>TRBJ1-2|-|TRBV12-3/TRBV12-4|-
CASSTGFYGYTF
TGTGCCAGCAGTACAGGCTTTTATGGCTACACCTTC
>TRBJ2-7|few|TRBV28|-
CAGIAGEVEQYF
TGTGCCGGAATTGCAGGGGAAGTCGAGCAGTACTTC
>TRBJ1-6|-|TRBV28|-
CASSLNQGLSPLHF
TGTGCCAGCAGTTTAAACCAAGGTCTTTCTCCCCTCCACTTT
>TRBJ1-5|few|TRBV12-5|-
CASGLKGREGSNQPQHF
TGTGCTAGTGGTTTAAAAGGTAGGGAGGGGAGCAATCAGCCCCAGCATTTT
>TRBJ1-3|-|TRBV7-9|-
CASSFQQPSGNTIYF
TGTGCCAGCAGCTTTCAACAGCCCTCTGGAAACACCATATATTTT
>TRBJ1-6|-|TRBV10-3|-
CAIRGEVYNSPLHF
TGTGCCATCAGAGGTGAGGTATATAATTCACCCCTCCACTTT
>TRBJ2-3|-|TRBV5-1|TRBD2
CASSPPSGSTDTQYF
TGCGCCAGCAGCCCGCCTAGCGGAAGCACAGATACGCAGTATTTT
>TRBJ1-5|medium-sized|TRBV28|-
CASTRTGSQPQHF
TGTGCCAGCACCCGAACAGGTAGTCAGCCCCAGCATTTT
>TRBJ1-4|-|TRBV12-3/TRBV12-4|TRBD1
CASSNTGARLGEKLFF
TGTGCCAGCAGTAACACAGGGGCCCGACTGGGTGAAAAACTGTTTTTT
>TRBJ1-2|-|TRBV12-3/TRBV12-4|-
CASTGTNYGYTF
TGTGCCAGCACGGGGACAAACTATGGCTACACCTTC
>TRBJ1-1|few|TRBV10-2|-
CASRKRGRAEAFF
TGCGCCAGCAGAAAAAGGGGTCGGGCTGAAGCTTTCTTT
>TRBJ2-7|-|TRBV10-3|-
CAISAGPEQYF
TGTGCCATCAGTGCGGGACCTGAGCAGTACTTC
>TRBJ2-1|few|TRBV27|TRBD2
CASSPSGLSPNEQFF
TGTGCCAGCAGTCCGTCGGGACTAAGTCCCAATGAGCAGTTCTTC
>TRBJ1-3|-|TRBV3-1|TRBD1
CASSPGTGNSGNTIYF
TGTGCCAGCAGCCCCGGGACAGGAAACTCTGGAAACACCATATATTTT
>TRBJ1-5|many|TRBV7-9|-
CASSLGQGPNQPQHF
TGTGCCAGCAGCTTAGGGCAGGGGCCCAATCAGCCCCAGCATTTT
>TRBJ1-2|few|TRBV5-1|-
CASSVRDYGYTF
TGCGCCAGCAGCGTTCGGGACTATGGCTACACCTTC
>TRBJ1-4|few|TRBV5-1|TRBD1
CASRVEGQGSNEKLFF
TGCGCCAGCAGAGTCGAAGGACAGGGGTCTAATGAAAAACTGTTTTTT
>TRBJ1-4|few|TRBV7-9|-
CASSLEAATNEKLFF
TGTGCCAGCAGCTTAGAGGCAGCGACTAATGAAAAACTGTTTTTT
>TRBJ1-2|few|TRBV4-1|-
CASSQVSGGYNYGYTF
TGCGCCAGCAGCCAAGTCTCCGGTGGATATAACTATGGCTACACCTTC
>TRBJ1-1|-|TRBV20-1|-
CSAPRVVGGTEAFF
TGCAGTGCTCCTAGGGTAGTAGGGGGCACTGAAGCTTTCTTT
>TRBJ2-7|-|TRBV4-1|-
CASSQAGWGDTYEQYF
TGCGCCAGCAGCCAAGCCGGCTGGGGAGATACCTACGAGCAGTACTTC
>TRBJ2-3|few|TRBV20-1|-
CSASIADTDTQYF
TGCAGTGCTAGCATCGCAGACACAGATACGCAGTATTTT
>TRBJ1-5|-|TRBV4-1|TRBD1
CASSQEDRDSNQPQHF
TGCGCCAGCAGCCAAGAGGACAGGGATAGCAATCAGCCCCAGCATTTT
>TRBJ2-5|-|TRBV3-1|-
CASSQSGNRETQYF
TGTGCCAGCAGTCAATCGGGGAACCGGGAGACCCAGTACTTC
>TRBJ1-4|-|TRBV5-1|-
CASSPFWGTNEKLFF
TGCGCCAGCAGCCCCTTTTGGGGGACCAATGAAAAACTGTTTTTT
>TRBJ1-2|-|TRBV7-6|-
CASSSSRGKLANYGYTF
TGTGCCAGCAGCTCTAGCAGAGGGAAGCTAGCTAACTATGGCTACACCTTC
>TRBJ1-2|few|TRBV6-1|-
CASSTMWSNYGYTF
TGTGCCAGCAGTACCATGTGGTCGAACTATGGCTACACCTTC
>TRBJ2-7|-|TRBV12-3/TRBV12-4|TRBD1
CASRDRDNPYEQYF
TGTGCCAGCAGGGACAGGGACAATCCCTACGAGCAGTACTTC
>TRBJ2-3|-|TRBV7-3|TRBD2
CASSPSLAGGTDTQYF
TGTGCCAGCAGCCCCTCACTAGCGGGGGGCACAGATACGCAGTATTTT
>TRBJ1-5|-|TRBV6-2/TRBV6-3|-
CASSPRGVRQPQHF
TGTGCCAGCAGTCCCCGAGGGGTTCGACAGCCCCAGCATTTT